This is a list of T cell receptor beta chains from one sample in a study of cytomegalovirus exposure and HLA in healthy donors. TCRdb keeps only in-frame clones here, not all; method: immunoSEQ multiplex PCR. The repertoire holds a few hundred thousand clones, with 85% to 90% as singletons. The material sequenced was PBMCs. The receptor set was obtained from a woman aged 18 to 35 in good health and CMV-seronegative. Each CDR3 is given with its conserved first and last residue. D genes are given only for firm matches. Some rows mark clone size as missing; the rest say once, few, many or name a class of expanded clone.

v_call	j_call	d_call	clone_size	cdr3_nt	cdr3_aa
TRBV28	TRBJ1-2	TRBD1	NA	TGTGCCACCTTTGACAGGGCGACCTATGGCTACACCTTC	CATFDRATYGYTF
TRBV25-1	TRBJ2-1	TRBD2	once	TGTGCCAGCAGGGGACTAGCGGAACAGCAGTTCTTC	CASRGLAEQQFF
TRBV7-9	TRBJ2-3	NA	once	TGTGCCAGCAGCCCGGGGCCCGGAGGGGATACGCAGTATTTT	CASSPGPGGDTQYF
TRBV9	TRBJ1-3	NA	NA	TGTGCCAGCAGCGTAGAACCCGGGGGTAGGCTTTTTGGAAACACCATATATTTT	CASSVEPGGRLFGNTIYF
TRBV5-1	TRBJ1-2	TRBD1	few	TGCGCCAGCTACGAACCGACAGGGGTCGGCTACACCTTC	CASYEPTGVGYTF
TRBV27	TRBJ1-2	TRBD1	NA	TGTGCCAGCAGTTCCAGGGGGCTGGGCTACACCTTC	CASSSRGLGYTF
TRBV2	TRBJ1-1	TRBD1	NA	TGTGCCAGCAGTAGTGGGACAGATGGGAACACTGAAGCTTTCTTT	CASSSGTDGNTEAFF
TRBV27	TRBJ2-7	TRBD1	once	TGTGCCAGCAGTTCGACAGGGGCCTACGAGCAGTACTTC	CASSSTGAYEQYF
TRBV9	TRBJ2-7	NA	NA	TGTGCCAGCAGCGTAGGCCCTAGCAACATCGCCAACGAGCAGTACTTC	CASSVGPSNIANEQYF
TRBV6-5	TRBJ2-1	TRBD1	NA	TGTGCCAGCAGTACCGGTGACAGGGCTTACAATGAGCAGTTCTTC	CASSTGDRAYNEQFF
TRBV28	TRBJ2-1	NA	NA	TGTGCCAGCAGTGGTTTTTCCCGCCGGACACTCTACAATGAGCAGTTCTTC	CASSGFSRRTLYNEQFF
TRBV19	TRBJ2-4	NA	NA	TGTGCCAGTAGTAGAACCCTTGAGGGAAACATTCAGTACTTC	CASSRTLEGNIQYF
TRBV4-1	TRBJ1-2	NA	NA	TGCGCCAGCAGCCAAAAAACAGTCGCCAGGGCCGACTATGGCTACACCTTC	CASSQKTVARADYGYTF
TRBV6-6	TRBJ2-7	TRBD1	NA	TGTGCCAGCAGTTCCAACCGGGACAGGAGCTCCTACGAGCAGTACTTC	CASSSNRDRSSYEQYF
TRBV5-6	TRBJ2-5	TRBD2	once	TGTGCCAGCAGCTTGTTCGCTAGCGGCCAAGAGACCCAGTACTTC	CASSLFASGQETQYF
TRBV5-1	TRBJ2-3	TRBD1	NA	TGCGCCAGCAGCTGGGGGAGCTGGGACAGGGCCACAGATACGCAGTATTTT	CASSWGSWDRATDTQYF